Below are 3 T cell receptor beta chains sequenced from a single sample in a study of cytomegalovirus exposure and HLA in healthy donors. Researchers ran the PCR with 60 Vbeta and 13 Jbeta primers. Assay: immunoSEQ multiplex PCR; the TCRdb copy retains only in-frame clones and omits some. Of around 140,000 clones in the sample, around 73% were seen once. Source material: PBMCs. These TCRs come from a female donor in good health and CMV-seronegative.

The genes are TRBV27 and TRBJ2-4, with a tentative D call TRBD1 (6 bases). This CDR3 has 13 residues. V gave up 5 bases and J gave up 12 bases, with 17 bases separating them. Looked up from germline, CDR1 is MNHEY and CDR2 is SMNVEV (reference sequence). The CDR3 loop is CASSTRPLDSQYF. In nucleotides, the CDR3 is TGTGCCAGCAGTACCCGGCCTCTGGACAGTCAGTACTTC.

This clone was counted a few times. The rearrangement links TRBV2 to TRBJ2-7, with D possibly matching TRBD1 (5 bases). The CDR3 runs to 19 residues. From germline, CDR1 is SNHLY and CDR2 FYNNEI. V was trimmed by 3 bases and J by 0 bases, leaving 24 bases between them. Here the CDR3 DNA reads TGTGCCAGCAGTGATCCCTTCAGGGATCAGCTCGCCTTCTCCTACGAGCAGTACTTC. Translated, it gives CASSDPFRDQLAFSYEQYF.

CDR3 in DNA: TGTGCCAGCAGCCAAGATGGGGGGACAGGGAATGAGCAGTTCTTC. Its protein is CASSQDGGTGNEQFF. The chain uses TRBV4-2 and TRBJ2-1; 9 bases are shared with TRBD1. Germline V gene lookup returns CDR1 LGHNA and CDR2 YNFKEQ. Germline trimming cut 0 bases from V and 7 bases from J; bases unmatched to any gene: 4. The CDR3 sequence is 15 residues long.